This T cell receptor (beta chain) was sequenced during a study of T-cell reconstitution after alpha-beta-depleted transplantation in children. The CDR3 has 15 amino acids. Germline V lookup: CDR1 MGHRA, CDR2 YSYEKL. J lost 5 bases, V lost 6 bases, and 12 bases had no gene match. This clonotype was counted only a few times. This sample's TCRbeta library carried unique molecular identifier barcodes. TCRdb re-analysed the PCR reads in MiXCR, keeping a single row per CDR3 protein. The sample holds around 380,000 distinct CDR3 sequences, around 9.9% seen once. This receptor was obtained from a human donor who donated a stem cell graft to a child with acute myeloid leukemia. The chain joins TRBV4-1 to TRBJ2-5; 7 bases map to TRBD1. The sample here was PBMCs from the stem cell graft donor, taken from the stem cell graft. The CDR3 coding sequence is TGCGCCAGCAGGGGATCAACAGGGGCAGGGGAGACCCAGTACTTC. The encoded protein is CASRGSTGAGETQYF.